This T cell receptor beta chain was profiled in a study of blood T cells in healthy people across ages. Details on this clonotype: What it recognizes is unknown.

Sample-barcoded 5' priming and a J-beta primer mix drove a second PCR of roughly 7 to 11 cycles. TCRdb reprocessed the 5' RACE reads via MiXCR and lists one record per CDR3 protein. This table has over a million distinct CDR3 sequences, under 30% appearing once. Study observations and caveats: Diversity was higher, and naive CD4+ cells more numerous, in long-lived donors than in aged donors.

Germline assignment: CDR1 MDHEN and CDR2 SYDVKM. The CDR3 totals 15 residues. These data were also filed under a second study, of T cells of mothers and their children. As that study records: Donors comprised three healthy Caucasian mothers plus their six children. Related mother-child pairs shared marginally more repertoire than unrelated pairs, though not significantly.

This sequence originates from a girl aged 2-10 years in good health. The gene calls are TRBV28 and TRBJ2-5; D not resolved. The J call may be in error: the DNA end matches TRBJ2-1 better. Sample: blood. The CDR3 DNA reads TGTGCCAGCAGTACCCTACACCGCTCGGTTGTTGAGCAGTTCTTC. Its protein is CASSTLHRSVVEQFF.